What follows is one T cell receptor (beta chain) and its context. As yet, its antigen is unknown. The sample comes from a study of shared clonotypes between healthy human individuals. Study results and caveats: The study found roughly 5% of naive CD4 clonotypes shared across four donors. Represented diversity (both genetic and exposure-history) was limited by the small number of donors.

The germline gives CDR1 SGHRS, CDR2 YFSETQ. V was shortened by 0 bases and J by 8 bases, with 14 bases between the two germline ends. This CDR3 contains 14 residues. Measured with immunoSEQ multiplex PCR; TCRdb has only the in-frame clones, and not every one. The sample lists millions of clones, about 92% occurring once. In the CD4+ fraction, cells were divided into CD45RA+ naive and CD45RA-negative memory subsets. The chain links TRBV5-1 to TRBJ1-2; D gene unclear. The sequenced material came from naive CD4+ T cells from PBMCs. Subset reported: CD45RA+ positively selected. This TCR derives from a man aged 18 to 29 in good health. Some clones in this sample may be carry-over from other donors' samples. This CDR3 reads CASSLGANGRGYTF. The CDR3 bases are TGCGCCAGCAGCTTGGGGGCAAACGGGAGGGGCTACACCTTC.